A selection of T cell receptor beta chains follows, all from one sample in a study of shared clonotypes between healthy human individuals. The assay was immunoSEQ multiplex PCR, and TCRdb's table has in-frame clones only and misses some. This sample has under 2,500,000 clones, with 90% to 97% found just once. What was sequenced was naive CD4+ T cells sorted from blood. These receptors all stem from a man aged 18 to 29 in good health. CDR3s include the opening cysteine and the closing phenylalanine or tryptophan. D genes are given only for firm matches. Size values are once, few and many counts, or a class for expanded clones, and some rows have none.

>TRBJ2-2|TRBV19|TRBD1|-
TGTGCCAGTAGTATTTTCTCGACAGGGCGCACCGGGGAGCTGTTTTTT
CASSIFSTGRTGELFF
>TRBJ1-5|TRBV6-5|-|once
TGTGCCAGCAGTTCGGAGGGATTTTTGGAGCCCCAGCATTTT
CASSSEGFLEPQHF
>TRBJ1-2|TRBV25-1|TRBD1|-
TGTGCCAGCACTCCCCCGGGGACAGGGGGTAGTGGCTACACCTTC
CASTPPGTGGSGYTF
>TRBJ2-7|TRBV5-1|TRBD1|-
TGCGCCAGCAGCTTGGAGGGAACAGGGGGCCACGAGCAGTACTTC
CASSLEGTGGHEQYF
>TRBJ1-6|TRBV6-1|-|-
TGTGCCAGCAGTGAATTCGAGGGGAGCTCCTATAATTCACCCCTCCACTTT
CASSEFEGSSYNSPLHF
>TRBJ2-7|TRBV5-8|-|-
TGTGCCAGCAGCTTGGCGGATCGCGGGGTATACGAGCAGTACTTC
CASSLADRGVYEQYF
>TRBJ2-1|TRBV7-8|TRBD2|-
TGTGCCAGCAGCCCCGGTCCGGGACTAGAGTTCAATGAGCAGTTCTTC
CASSPGPGLEFNEQFF
>TRBJ1-3|TRBV7-9|TRBD1|-
TGTGCCAGCAGCGAACAGGGGTTAAACACCATATATTTT
CASSEQGLNTIYF
>TRBJ2-5|TRBV6-5|-|-
TGTGCCAGCAGTTACTCGATGAGTCAGGGTAGAGAGACCCAGTACTTC
CASSYSMSQGRETQYF
>TRBJ1-1|TRBV14|TRBD1|-
TGTGCCAGCAGCCGACAGGGGGCAGGTACTGAAGCTTTCTTT
CASSRQGAGTEAFF
>TRBJ2-7|TRBV11-2|-|-
TGTGCCAGCAGCTACGTCAGGGGTGGGAACGGAGGATCCTACGAGCAGTACTTC
CASSYVRGGNGGSYEQYF
>TRBJ1-6|TRBV27|-|-
TGTGCCAGTGGGAGCGGACAAAGTAATTCACCCCTCCACTTT
CASGSGQSNSPLHF
>TRBJ2-7|TRBV7-8|-|once
TGTGCCAGCAGCTCCTCCCCCAACCTAGGAGGGCAGTCCTACGAGCAGTACTTC
CASSSSPNLGGQSYEQYF
>TRBJ2-7|TRBV5-1|TRBD2|-
TGCGCCAGCAGCTTGGACGGTAGCGGGGGTTTCGAGCAGTACTTC
CASSLDGSGGFEQYF
>TRBJ1-3|TRBV4-1|-|-
TGCGCCAGCAGCCAGGGTCGGCAGGGCGCTCTGACTGGAAACACCATATATTTT
CASSQGRQGALTGNTIYF
>TRBJ2-1|TRBV30|-|once
TGTGCCTGGAGTGGGGGTGAGCAGTTCTTC
CAWSGGEQFF
>TRBJ1-5|TRBV28|TRBD1|-
TGTGCCAGCAGTCAAGGGGGCGCGAGTAATCAGCCCCAGCATTTT
CASSQGGASNQPQHF
>TRBJ2-2|TRBV7-7|-|-
TGTGCTAGCAGCTTAGATTCGGTCTCCAGGGAGCTGTTTTTT
CASSLDSVSRELFF
>TRBJ2-7|TRBV19|TRBD2|-
TGTGCCAGTAGTATCTCGCTGGGACTAGCGGGATACTACGAGCAGTACTTC
CASSISLGLAGYYEQYF
>TRBJ2-2|TRBV12-5|-|-
TGTGCTAGTGGTTTAGACACCGGGGAGCTGTTTTTT
CASGLDTGELFF
>TRBJ2-5|TRBV5-1|TRBD2|-
TGCGCCAGCAGCTTGGCCGGGAATAGCGGGCGAGAGACCCAGTACTTC
CASSLAGNSGRETQYF